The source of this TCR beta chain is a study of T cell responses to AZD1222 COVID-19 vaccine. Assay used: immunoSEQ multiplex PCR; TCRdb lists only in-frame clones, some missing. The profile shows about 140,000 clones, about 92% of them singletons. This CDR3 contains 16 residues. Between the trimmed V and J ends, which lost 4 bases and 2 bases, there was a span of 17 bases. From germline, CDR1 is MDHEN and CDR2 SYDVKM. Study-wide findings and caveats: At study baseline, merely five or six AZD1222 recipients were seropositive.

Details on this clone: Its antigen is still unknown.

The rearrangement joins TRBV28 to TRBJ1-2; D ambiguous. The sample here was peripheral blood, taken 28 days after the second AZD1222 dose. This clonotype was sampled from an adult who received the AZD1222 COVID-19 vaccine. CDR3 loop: CASSYGLNDPNYGYTF. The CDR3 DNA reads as TGTGCCAGCAGTTATGGACTCAACGACCCAAACTATGGCTACACCTTC.